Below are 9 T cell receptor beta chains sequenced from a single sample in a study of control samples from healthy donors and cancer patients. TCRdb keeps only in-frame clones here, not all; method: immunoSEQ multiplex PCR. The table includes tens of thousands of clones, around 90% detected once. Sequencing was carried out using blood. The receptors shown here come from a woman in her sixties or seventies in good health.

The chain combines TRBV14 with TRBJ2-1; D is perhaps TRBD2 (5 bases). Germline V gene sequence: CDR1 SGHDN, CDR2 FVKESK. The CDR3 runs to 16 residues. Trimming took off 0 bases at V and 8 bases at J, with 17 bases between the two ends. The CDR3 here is CASSQDRLAGGDEQFF. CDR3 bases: TGTGCCAGCAGCCAAGATCGCCTAGCAGGCGGAGATGAGCAGTTCTTC.

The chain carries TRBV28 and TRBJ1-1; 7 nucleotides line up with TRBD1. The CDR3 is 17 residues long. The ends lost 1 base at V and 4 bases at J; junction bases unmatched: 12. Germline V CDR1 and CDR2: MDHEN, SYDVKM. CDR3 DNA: TGTGCCAGCAGTTTATTACCCGGGTACAGGGGTCTCACTGAAGCTTTCTTT. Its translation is CASSLLPGYRGLTEAFF.

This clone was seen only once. The DNA of the CDR3 is TGTGCCAGCAGCTCGAACGACGGGTACCGTTCACCCCTCCACTTT. It encodes CASSSNDGYRSPLHF. The chain uses TRBV7-2 and TRBJ1-6; D ambiguous. This CDR3 is 15 amino acids long. The germline V gene encodes CDR1 SGHTA and CDR2 FQGNSA. V was clipped by 4 bases and J by 9 bases, with 16 bases between them. Looking up the rest from reference TRBV7-2 and TRBJ1-6 gives the full variable domain: GAGVSQSPSNKVTEKGKDVELRCDPISGHTALYWYRQSLGQGLEFLIYFQGNSAPDKSGLPSDRFSAERTGGSVSTLTIQRTQQEDSAVYLCASSSNDGYRSPLHFGNGTRLTVT.

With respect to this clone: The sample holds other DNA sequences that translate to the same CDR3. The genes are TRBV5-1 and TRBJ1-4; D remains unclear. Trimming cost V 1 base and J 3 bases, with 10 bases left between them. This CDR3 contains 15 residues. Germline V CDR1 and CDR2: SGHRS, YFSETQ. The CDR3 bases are TGCGCCAGCAGCTTGTTCGCAGCCTCTAATGAAAAACTGTTTTTT. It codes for CASSLFAASNEKLFF. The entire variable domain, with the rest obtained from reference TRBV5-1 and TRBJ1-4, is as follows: KAGVTQTPRYLIKTRGQQVTLSCSPISGHRSVSWYQQTPGQGLQFLFEYFSETQRNKGNFPGRFSGRQFSNSRSEMNVSTLELGDSALYLCASSLFAASNEKLFFGSGTQLSVL.

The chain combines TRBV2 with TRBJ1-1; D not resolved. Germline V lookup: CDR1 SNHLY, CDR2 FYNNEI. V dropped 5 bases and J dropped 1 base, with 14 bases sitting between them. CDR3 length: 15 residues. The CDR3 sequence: CASSNTRAPNTEAFF. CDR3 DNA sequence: TGTGCCAGCAGTAACACTAGGGCCCCGAACACTGAAGCTTTCTTT.

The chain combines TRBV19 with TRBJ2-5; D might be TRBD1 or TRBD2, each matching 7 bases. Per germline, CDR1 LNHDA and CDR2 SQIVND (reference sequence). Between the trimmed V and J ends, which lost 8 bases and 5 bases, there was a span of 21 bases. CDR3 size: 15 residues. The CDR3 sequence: CASSRAGQGGETQYF. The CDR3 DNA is TGTGCCAGTTCCCGGGCCGGGCAGGGGGGGGAGACCCAGTACTTC.

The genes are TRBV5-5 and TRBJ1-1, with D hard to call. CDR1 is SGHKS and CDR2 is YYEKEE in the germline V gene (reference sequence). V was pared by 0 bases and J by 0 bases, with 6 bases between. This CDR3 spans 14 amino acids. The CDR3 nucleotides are TGTGCCAGCAGCTTGGGAACAGTGAACACTGAAGCTTTCTTT. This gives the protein CASSLGTVNTEAFF.

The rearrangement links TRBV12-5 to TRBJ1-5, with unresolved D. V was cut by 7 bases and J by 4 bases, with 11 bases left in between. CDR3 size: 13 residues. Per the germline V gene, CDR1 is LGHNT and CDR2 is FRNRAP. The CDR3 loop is CASAPTANQPQHF. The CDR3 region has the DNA TGTGCTAGTGCCCCGACGGCTAATCAGCCCCAGCATTTT. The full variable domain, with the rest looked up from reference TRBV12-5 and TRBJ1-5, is DARVTQTPRHKVTEMGQEVTMRCQPILGHNTVFWYRQTMMQGLELLAYFRNRAPLDDSGMPKDRFSAEMPDATLATLKIQPSEPRDSAVYFCASAPTANQPQHFGDGTRLSIL.

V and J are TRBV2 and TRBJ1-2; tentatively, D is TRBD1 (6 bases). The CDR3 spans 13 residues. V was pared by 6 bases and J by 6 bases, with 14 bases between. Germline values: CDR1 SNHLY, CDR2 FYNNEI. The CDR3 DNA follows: TGTGCCAGCAGCATAACAGGGAGGGATGGCTACACCTTC. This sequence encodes CASSITGRDGYTF.